This entry lists 28 T cell receptor beta chains sequenced from one sample in a study of cytomegalovirus exposure and HLA in healthy donors (dated by TCRdb to about 2017). The receptor library was made with the immunoSEQ multiplex PCR assay. For the multiplex PCR, a mixture combining 60 forward primers for TCR Vbeta segments and 13 reverse primers for TCR Jbeta segments was used. TCRdb stores this immuneACCESS table with in-frame sequences only. Part of the clones is absent; in the studies checked, under half of the shortfall reflects unresolved V genes, and no reason is known for the rest. Counted in this sample were about 140,000 clones; less than 85% of them appeared once. Around 9.1% of the sample lies in the top ten. Source material: PBMCs. These receptors all come from a woman between 45 and 60 years old in good health and CMV-seropositive.

This chain joins TRBV9 and TRBJ1-6, with 9 positions matching TRBD1. From germline, CDR1 is SGDLS and CDR2 YYNGEE. The V and J ends lost 4 bases and 6 bases, in that order; junction bases with no gene match: 5. This CDR3 is 15 amino acids long. The CDR3 loop reads CASSPWDRANSPLHF. For the CDR3, the DNA is TGTGCCAGCAGCCCTTGGGACAGGGCTAATTCACCCCTCCACTTT.

This chain uses TRBV9 with TRBJ2-7, with 10 bases lining up with TRBD2. Germline CDR1 SGDLS, CDR2 YYNGEE. The V and J ends lost 4 bases and 0 bases, in that order; junction bases with no gene match: 7. This CDR3 contains 16 residues. In DNA form, the CDR3 reads TGTGCCAGCAGCCCGAGGGTAGCGGGGGGCTCCTACGAGCAGTACTTC. Translation: CASSPRVAGGSYEQYF.

The chain is built from TRBV5-1 and TRBJ2-7, with TRBD1 matching 7 bases. The CDR3 covers 13 residues. Germline CDR1 SGHRS, CDR2 YFSETQ. V lost 0 bases and J lost 6; bases outside the gene matches: 3. The CDR3 bases are TGCGCCAGCAGCTTGGAAGGGGGCGTCGAGCAGTACTTC. This gives the protein CASSLEGGVEQYF.

The table lists this clone with a few counts. The chain joins TRBV7-2 to TRBJ2-2; TRBD1 might be the D (6 bases). With 1 base removed from V and 4 bases from J, the gap between germline ends came to 7 bases. Per the germline V gene, CDR1 is SGHTA and CDR2 is FQGNSA. CDR3 length equals 14 residues. The CDR3 sequence is CASSLVRGTGELFF. CDR3 DNA: TGTGCCAGCAGCTTAGTCAGGGGCACCGGGGAGCTGTTTTTT.

The rearrangement links TRBV7-2 to TRBJ2-7, with 8 bases aligning to TRBD1. Per the germline V gene, CDR1 is SGHTA and CDR2 is FQGNSA. The length of the CDR3 is 15 residues. V lost 3 bases to trimming and J lost 0 bases; unmatched junction nucleotides: 4. The CDR3 DNA is TGTGCCAGCAGCTTGACAGGGGTACCCTCCTACGAGCAGTACTTC. This codes for CASSLTGVPSYEQYF.

The chain has TRBV2 and TRBJ1-6, with 8 bases identical to TRBD1. CDR1 is SNHLY and CDR2 is FYNNEI in the germline V gene. CDR3 size: 16 residues. Trimming at V came to 6 bases and at J to 9 bases, leaving 13 bases not matched to a gene. CDR3 DNA sequence: TGTGCCAGCAGCCCTAAAATGACAGGGGAGGGTTCACCCCTCCACTTT. Its translation: CASSPKMTGEGSPLHF.

This chain connects TRBV5-1 to TRBJ1-2, with TRBD1 identical over 8 bases. Germline CDR1 is SGHRS and CDR2 is YFSETQ. CDR3 size: 14 residues. The J segment lost 2 bases and the V segment lost 6 bases, leaving 6 bases of the junction unmatched. CDR3 nucleotides: TGCGCCAGCAACCTTGCAGGGGGCAACTATGGCTACACCTTC. This gives the protein CASNLAGGNYGYTF.

The chain carries TRBV7-8 and TRBJ1-6, with TRBD1 matching 10 bases. Germline CDR1 and CDR2: SGHVS and FQNEAQ. CDR3 length: 15 amino acids. V lost 6 bases to trimming and J lost 6 bases; unmatched junction nucleotides: 5. In DNA form, the CDR3 reads TGTGCCAGCAGGCGACAGGGGGCTAGTAATTCACCCCTCCACTTT. As protein: CASRRQGASNSPLHF.

This clone has more than one count but fewer than ten. The chain joins TRBV7-9 to TRBJ2-3; 10 bases line up with TRBD2. The CDR3 has 19 residues. Germline V gives CDR1 SEHNR, CDR2 FQNEAQ (reference sequence). The V and J ends lost 5 bases and 2 bases, in that order; junction bases with no gene match: 16. This CDR3 reads CASSPIKAGGPHFTDTQYF. The CDR3, as DNA: TGTGCCAGCAGCCCAATCAAAGCGGGGGGGCCACATTTCACAGATACGCAGTATTTT.

The gene calls are TRBV6-5 and TRBJ2-7; 7 nucleotides align to TRBD2. The CDR3 sequence is 14 residues long. CDR1 and CDR2 (germline): MNHEY, SVGAGI. The junction had 12 bases not matched to a gene; V was cut back by 6 bases and J by 7 bases. The CDR3 region is CASSSPSGGSEQYF. In DNA form, the CDR3 reads TGTGCCAGCAGCTCCCCCTCGGGGGGAAGTGAGCAGTACTTC.

The CDR3 coding sequence is TGTGCCAGCAGACTAGCGGGGGGTCACTACAATGAGCAGTTCTTC. Its protein is CASRLAGGHYNEQFF. This sequence joins TRBV6-5 and TRBJ2-1; 12 bases match TRBD2. The V gene's germline CDR1 is MNHEY and CDR2 SVGAGI. The CDR3 runs to 15 residues. After removal of 6 bases from V and 3 bases from J, the junction contained 3 bases not matched to a gene.

The chain's CDR3 is CAWEQGVYTEAFF. DNA of the CDR3: TGTGCCTGGGAACAGGGAGTGTACACTGAAGCTTTCTTT. The chain recombines TRBV30 with TRBJ1-1, with D tentatively TRBD1 (6 bases). This CDR3 has 13 amino acids. CDR1 GTSNPN and CDR2 SVGIG come from the germline V gene (reference sequence). Trimming took off 5 bases at V and 3 bases at J, with 13 bases between the two ends.

The rearrangement uses TRBV7-9 and TRBJ1-5; TRBD1 aligns across 11 bases. V gave up 4 bases and J gave up 5 bases; unmatched junction bases: 4. This CDR3 is built from 15 residues. Germline V CDR1 and CDR2: SEHNR, FQNEAQ (reference sequence). The CDR3 loop reads CASSWGQGGDQPQHF. For the CDR3, the DNA is TGTGCCAGCAGCTGGGGACAGGGGGGAGATCAGCCCCAGCATTTT.

This sequence joins TRBV5-4 and TRBJ1-4, with a possible D match to TRBD1 (6 bases). Trimming shortened V by 1 base and J by 5 bases, and 6 bases separated the two germline ends. CDR3 length equals 13 residues. Germline V lookup: CDR1 SGHNT, CDR2 YYREEE (reference sequence). CDR3: CASSLTGNEKLFF. The CDR3 DNA is TGTGCCAGCAGCTTGACAGGGAATGAAAAACTGTTTTTT. The variable domain in full, completed from reference TRBV5-4 and TRBJ1-4, reads ETGVTQSPTHLIKTRGQQVTLRCSSQSGHNTVSWYQQALGQGPQFIFQYYREEENGRGNFPPRFSGLQFPNYSSELNVNALELDDSALYLCASSLTGNEKLFFGSGTQLSVL.

This clone has more than one count but fewer than ten. The gene calls are TRBV11-2 and TRBJ2-3; D is undetermined. This CDR3 region has 13 residues. V was pared by 2 bases and J by 6 bases, with 9 bases between. Germline V gene sequence: CDR1 SGHAT, CDR2 FQNNGV. DNA of the CDR3: TGTGCCAGCAGCTTAAACTTCATGGATACGCAGTATTTT. It is translated as CASSLNFMDTQYF.

The chain employs TRBV5-1 and TRBJ2-1, with 9 bases matching TRBD2. The V gene end was trimmed by 3 bases and the J gene end by 1 base; junction bases not matched to a gene: 2. The germline V gene has CDR1 SGHRS and CDR2 YFSETQ. The CDR3 totals 15 residues. The CDR3 nucleotides are TGCGCCAGCAGCTGGGGACTAGCTTCCTACAATGAGCAGTTCTTC. This sequence encodes CASSWGLASYNEQFF. Complete variable domain (other parts from reference TRBV5-1 and TRBJ2-1): KAGVTQTPRYLIKTRGQQVTLSCSPISGHRSVSWYQQTPGQGLQFLFEYFSETQRNKGNFPGRFSGRQFSNSRSEMNVSTLELGDSALYLCASSWGLASYNEQFFGPGTRLTVL.

The chain joins TRBV5-4 to TRBJ2-7, with D hard to call. The CDR3 has 14 amino acids. The V gene's germline CDR1 is SGHNT and CDR2 YYREEE (reference sequence). The germline V and J ends were trimmed by 0 bases and 4 bases, with 11 bases remaining between them. The CDR3 here is CASSLGEAIYEQYF. As DNA, the CDR3 is TGTGCCAGCAGCTTGGGAGAGGCCATTTACGAGCAGTACTTC. Drawing the rest from reference TRBV5-4 and TRBJ2-7, the complete variable domain is ETGVTQSPTHLIKTRGQQVTLRCSSQSGHNTVSWYQQALGQGPQFIFQYYREEENGRGNFPPRFSGLQFPNYSSELNVNALELDDSALYLCASSLGEAIYEQYFGPGTRLTVT.

The V call is TRBV16, the J call TRBJ1-6, with D perhaps matching TRBD1 (5 bases). The germline gives CDR1 KGHSY, CDR2 FQNENV. V lost 0 bases and J lost 5, with 8 bases in between. CDR3 length: 15 amino acids. The CDR3, as DNA: TGTGCCAGCAGCCAATCGACAGAGAATAATTCACCCCTCCACTTT. Its protein product is CASSQSTENNSPLHF.

This chain joins TRBV7-9 and TRBJ1-1; D is uncertain. This CDR3 comprises 15 residues. The V gene lost 5 bases and the J gene lost 2 bases, with 15 bases spanning the gap. Germline CDR1 SEHNR, CDR2 FQNEAQ (reference sequence). The CDR3 DNA reads TGTGCCAGCAGCCGGCGTGGAGCCACAAACACTGAAGCTTTCTTT. It translates to CASSRRGATNTEAFF.

This clone came up a few times. The chain recombines TRBV28 with TRBJ1-1, with a weak D call TRBD1 (6 bases). The V gene's germline CDR1 is MDHEN and CDR2 SYDVKM. Trimming removed 1 base at V and 5 bases at J, with 11 bases between. There are 14 residues in the CDR3. CDR3 coding DNA: TGTGCCAGCAGTTTATCGGGGGGCCTTACTGAAGCTTTCTTT. It yields the protein CASSLSGGLTEAFF. Combining the CDR3 with reference TRBV28 and TRBJ1-1 gives the whole variable domain DVKVTQSSRYLVKRTGEKVFLECVQDMDHENMFWYRQDPGLGLRLIYFSYDVKMKEKGDIPEGYSVSREKKERFSLILESASTNQTSMYLCASSLSGGLTEAFFGQGTRLTVV.

A few counts support this clone. The chain carries TRBV23-1 and TRBJ2-7; no definite D call. TRBV23-1 is designated an ORF whose function remains uncertain. The length of the CDR3 is 13 residues. DNA for the CDR3: TGCGCTTTTAAAAAACAGAGCTCCTACGAGCAGTACTTC. Translating gives CAFKKQSSYEQYF.

This clone was seen once. The chain joins TRBV15 to TRBJ2-7, with 7 bases aligning to TRBD1. This CDR3 contains 15 residues. Germline values: CDR1 LNHNV, CDR2 YYDKDF (reference sequence). V shed 2 bases and J 1 base; nucleotides not matched to a gene: 5. The CDR3: CATSRFRGSSYEQYF. For the CDR3, the DNA is TGTGCCACCAGCAGATTCAGGGGGTCTTCCTACGAGCAGTACTTC.

This clone appeared a few times. V and J are TRBV19 and TRBJ1-5; D is ambiguous. Germline V lookup: CDR1 LNHDA, CDR2 SQIVND (reference sequence). This CDR3 has 14 amino acids. V was shortened by 7 bases and J by 3 bases, with 13 bases between the two germline ends. CDR3 sequence: CASTRGLTNQPQHF. The DNA for the CDR3 is TGTGCCAGTACCCGTGGCCTTACCAATCAGCCCCAGCATTTT.

This clone came up once. This chain uses TRBV7-2 with TRBJ2-5; 8 nucleotides match TRBD2. Germline CDR1 is SGHTA and CDR2 is FQGNSA. This CDR3 has 13 residues. V lost 5 bases, J lost 5 bases, and 4 bases stayed unmatched. The CDR3 nucleotides are TGTGCCAGCAGCCGGACTAGCCAGGAGACCCAGTACTTC. Amino acids: CASSRTSQETQYF.

The chain couples TRBV5-4 to TRBJ1-4; D may be TRBD1 (5 bases). This CDR3 is 15 amino acids long. CDR1 is SGHNT and CDR2 is YYREEE in the germline V gene (reference sequence). V shed 5 bases and J shed 0 bases, with 11 bases lying between them. The CDR3 spells CASRPDRTTNEKLFF. CDR3 nucleotide sequence: TGTGCCAGCAGGCCCGACAGAACAACTAATGAAAAACTGTTTTTT.

A single count supports this clone. J is TRBJ2-2 and V is TRBV5-5, with 12 bases aligning to TRBD1. J gave up 7 bases and V 6 bases, and 16 bases lay outside the gene matches. This CDR3 is built from 18 residues. The germline V gene encodes CDR1 SGHKS and CDR2 YYEKEE (reference sequence). In nucleotides, the CDR3 is TGTGCCAGCACCTCCTTTGAGGAGGGACAGGGGGCAGTCGGGGAGCTGTTTTTT. It yields the protein CASTSFEEGQGAVGELFF.

The chain is built from TRBV25-1 and TRBJ1-1; weak D call: TRBD1 (6 bases). The CDR3 totals 15 residues. The ends were cut back, 5 bases at V and 4 bases at J, with 17 bases in the middle. From germline, CDR1 is MGHDK and CDR2 SYGVNS. CDR3 sequence (DNA): TGTGCCAGCAGTCAACCGGGACAATTAAGCACTGAAGCTTTCTTT. Translated, it gives CASSQPGQLSTEAFF.

This chain joins TRBV2 and TRBJ1-6; D remains unclear. Germline CDR1 SNHLY, CDR2 FYNNEI. The CDR3 loop spans 17 amino acids. Trimming stripped 4 bases from V and 0 bases from J, with 13 bases between. The DNA for the CDR3 is TGTGCCAGCAGTGTTTGGCAGACTAGCTCCTATAATTCACCCCTCCACTTT. As protein: CASSVWQTSSYNSPLHF.